The 5 T cell receptor beta chains below come from one sample, sequenced in a study of T cells in Graves' hyperthyroidism and ophthalmopathy. The CDR3 regions of TCR beta were amplified from RNA transcripts. Researchers ran a first-round RT-PCR on the TCR CDR3 using the HTBI primer set. TCRdb analysed the multiplex PCR reads with MiXCR anew, one entry per CDR3 protein. The top ten clones hold approximately 18% of a sample with hundreds of thousands of distinct CDR3 sequences, roughly a sixth of them seen once. The sample consisted of blood. These TCRs come from a woman under 30 with Graves' hyperthyroidism.

The V gene is TRBV19, the J gene TRBJ2-7, with 11 bases fitting TRBD2. Unmatched junction bases numbered 8, after V lost 1 base and J lost 0 bases. This CDR3 comprises 18 residues. The germline V gene has CDR1 LNHDA and CDR2 SQIVND (reference sequence). The CDR3 here is CASSIVGLAGSNSYEQYF. The CDR3 DNA reads TGTGCCAGTAGTATAGTCGGACTAGCGGGTTCGAACTCCTACGAGCAGTACTTC.

This sequence joins TRBV6-2 or TRBV6-3 and TRBJ1-1; a possible D gene is TRBD1 (6 bases). The CDR3 loop spans 16 amino acids. The V end was cut by 2 bases, the J end by 4 bases, with 17 bases between. Germline CDR1 MNHEY, CDR2 SVGEGT. The CDR3 protein is CASSYRQGRTSTEAFF. CDR3 DNA sequence: TGTGCCAGCAGTTACAGGCAGGGGAGGACGAGCACTGAAGCTTTCTTT.

The chain has TRBV4-1 and TRBJ2-7; possibly TRBD1 for D (5 bases). Germline CDR1 and CDR2: MGHRA and YSYEKL. V was pared by 2 bases and J by 4 bases, with 9 bases between. This CDR3 has 13 residues. The CDR3 DNA reads as TGCGCCAGCAGCCAAAACCAGGGATACGAGCAGTACTTC. Amino acid sequence: CASSQNQGYEQYF.

This rearrangement joins TRBV12-3 or TRBV12-4 to TRBJ2-2; 7 bases line up with TRBD2. CDR3 length equals 18 residues. The trim removed 5 bases at V and 2 bases at J, leaving 14 bases unmatched. The CDR3 nucleotides read TGTGCCAGCAGTCGAATATCCGGTGAAGCGGGAAACACCGGGGAGCTGTTTTTT. Amino acids: CASSRISGEAGNTGELFF.

This clonotype has more than one count but fewer than ten. This chain links TRBV28 with TRBJ1-2; D might be TRBD1 (5 bases). Germline CDR1 MDHEN, CDR2 SYDVKM. The CDR3 runs 13 residues. The germline V and J ends were trimmed by 6 bases and 8 bases, with 16 bases remaining between them. CDR3 coding DNA: TGTGCCAGCAGGCTAGGGGCAGCTCTGGGCTACACCTTC. It codes for CASRLGAALGYTF.